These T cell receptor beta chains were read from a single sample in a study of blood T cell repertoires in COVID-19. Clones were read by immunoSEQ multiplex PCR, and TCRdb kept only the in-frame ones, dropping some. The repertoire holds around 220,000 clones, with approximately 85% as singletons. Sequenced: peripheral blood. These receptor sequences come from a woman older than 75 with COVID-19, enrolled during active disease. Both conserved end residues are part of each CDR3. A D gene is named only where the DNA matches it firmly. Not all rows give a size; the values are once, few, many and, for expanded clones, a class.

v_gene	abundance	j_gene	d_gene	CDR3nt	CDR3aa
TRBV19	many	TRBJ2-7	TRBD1	TGTGCCAGTACTCAGTATCAGGGGGCTCACGAGCAGTACTTC	CASTQYQGAHEQYF
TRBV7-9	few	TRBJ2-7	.	TGTGCCAGCAGCGGAGGTGGAGCAGCACTGTCCCGCGCGTACTTC	CASSGGGAALSRAYF
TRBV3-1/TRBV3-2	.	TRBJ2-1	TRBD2	TGTGCCAGCAGCCCCTGGGGCGGGGGGATTAGGAACAATGAGCAGTTCTTC	CASSPWGGGIRNNEQFF
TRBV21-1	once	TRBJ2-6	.	TGTGCCAGCAGTCCTAAGGGGGCCAACGTCCTGACTTTC	CASSPKGANVLTF
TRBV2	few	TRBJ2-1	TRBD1	TGTGCCAGCAGTTCTTTTGGACAGGGCTACAATGAGCAGTTCTTC	CASSSFGQGYNEQFF
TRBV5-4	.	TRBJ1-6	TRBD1	TGTGCCAGCACCGAGGCCGGGACAGGCTCCTATAATTCACCCCTCCACTTT	CASTEAGTGSYNSPLHF
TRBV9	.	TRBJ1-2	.	TGTGCCAGCAGCGCCACAGATGGCTACACCTTC	CASSATDGYTF
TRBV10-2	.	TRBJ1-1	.	TGCGCCAGCCTCCTCGTGGGGCCGATGAACACTGAAGCTTTCTTT	CASLLVGPMNTEAFF
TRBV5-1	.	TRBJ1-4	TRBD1	TGCGCCAGCAGCCGTTTACAGGGGGCAACTAATGAAAAACTGTTTTTT	CASSRLQGATNEKLFF
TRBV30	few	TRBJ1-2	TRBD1	TGTGCCTGCCGACGGGACAGCCCCTATGGCTACACCTTC	CACRRDSPYGYTF
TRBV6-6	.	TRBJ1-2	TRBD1	TGTGCCAGCAGTTTCCTACAGGGGGCCTATGGCTACACCTTC	CASSFLQGAYGYTF
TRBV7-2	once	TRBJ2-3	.	TGTGCCAGCAGCCAGGGACTCTCAGATACGCAGTATTTT	CASSQGLSDTQYF
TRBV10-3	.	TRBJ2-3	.	TGTGCCATCCGAGGCACAGATACGCAGTATTTT	CAIRGTDTQYF
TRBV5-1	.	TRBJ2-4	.	TGCGCCAGCAGCCCGGGGGGCAATTCAAACATTCAGTACTTC	CASSPGGNSNIQYF
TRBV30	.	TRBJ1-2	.	TGTGCCTGGAGTGTAACTACGACTACCCTAGAGGGCTACACCTTC	CAWSVTTTTLEGYTF
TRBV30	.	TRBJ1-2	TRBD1	TGTGCCTGGAGGGGGGGACAGGGAGGCGGCTACACCTTC	CAWRGGQGGGYTF
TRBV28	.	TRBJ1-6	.	TGTGCCAGCATAAACAGGCGCGACGGGAGTTCACCCCTCCACTTT	CASINRRDGSSPLHF
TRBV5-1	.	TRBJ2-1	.	TGCGCCAGCAGCTTAATCCCAGCGGACTACAATGAGCAGTTCTTC	CASSLIPADYNEQFF
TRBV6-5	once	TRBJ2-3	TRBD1	TGTGCCAGCAGCCGGACAGGGGGCGGGGATACGCAGTATTTT	CASSRTGGGDTQYF
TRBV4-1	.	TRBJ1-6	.	TGCGCCAGCAGCCAAGCCCAACGGCAGGCTAATTCACCCCTCCACTTT	CASSQAQRQANSPLHF
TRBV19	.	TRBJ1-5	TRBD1	TGTGCCAGTAGGGACAGGGGGATCAGCAATCAGCCCCAGCATTTT	CASRDRGISNQPQHF
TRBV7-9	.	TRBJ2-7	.	TGTGCCAGCAGCTTGTCTGGCAGTTCCTACGAGCAGTACTTC	CASSLSGSSYEQYF
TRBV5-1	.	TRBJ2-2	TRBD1	TGCGCCAGCAGCAGGGACAGCCGAAACACCGGGGAGCTGTTTTTT	CASSRDSRNTGELFF
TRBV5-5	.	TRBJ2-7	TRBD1	TGTGCCAGCAGCACCGGGACAGGGGGGCAGTTTAGCGAGCAGTACTTC	CASSTGTGGQFSEQYF
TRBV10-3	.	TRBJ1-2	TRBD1	TGTGCCATCTTCGAGGGGGCTGGCGGCTACACCTTC	CAIFEGAGGYTF
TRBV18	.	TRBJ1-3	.	TGTGCCAGCTCACCAGTAGGGGGAGATGGAAACACCATATATTTT	CASSPVGGDGNTIYF
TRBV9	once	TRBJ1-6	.	TGTGCCAGCAGCGTAGCCGGGGAGTCACCCCTCCACTTT	CASSVAGESPLHF
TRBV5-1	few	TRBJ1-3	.	TGCGCCAGCAGCTTGGGGCCAGGGGAATCTGGAAACACCATATATTTT	CASSLGPGESGNTIYF
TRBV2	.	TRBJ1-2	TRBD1	TGTGCCAGCAGTGAAGAAGGGGGCGGGTATGGCTACACCTTC	CASSEEGGGYGYTF
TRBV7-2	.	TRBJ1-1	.	TGTGCCAGCAGCTTAGCGTTGGCAGGGAGGACTGAAGCTTTCTTT	CASSLALAGRTEAFF
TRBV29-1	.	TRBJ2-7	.	TGCAGCGTGAACGGAGCTTACGAGCAGTACTTC	CSVNGAYEQYF
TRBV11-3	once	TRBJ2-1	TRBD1	TGTGCCAGCAGCTTAACGACAGGGTTCTACAATGAGCAGTTCTTC	CASSLTTGFYNEQFF
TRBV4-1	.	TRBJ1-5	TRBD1	TGCGCCAGCAGCCCCGAGCGGACAGGGAGCTCACAAAATCAGCCCCAGCATTTT	CASSPERTGSSQNQPQHF
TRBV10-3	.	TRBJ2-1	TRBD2	TGTGCCATCAGTGAGTCTAACGGCGGGAGCGGCTACAATGAGCAGTTCTTC	CAISESNGGSGYNEQFF
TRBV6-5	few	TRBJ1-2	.	TGTGCCAGCAGGTTGGACACTAACTATGGCTACACCTTC	CASRLDTNYGYTF
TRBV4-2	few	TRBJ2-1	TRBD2	TGTGCCAGCAGCCAACTAGCGCAGCGGGAGGGCCAGGAGCAGTTCTTC	CASSQLAQREGQEQFF
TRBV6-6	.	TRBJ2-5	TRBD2	TGTGCCAGCAGTTACGGGGCTAGCGGCTACCAAGAGACCCAGTACTTC	CASSYGASGYQETQYF
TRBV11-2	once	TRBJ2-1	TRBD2	TGTGCCAGCAGCTTAGGGGGACTAGCGGGAATATTCTTC	CASSLGGLAGIFF
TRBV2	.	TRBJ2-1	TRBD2	TGTGCCAGCATTGGGACTAGCGGTCATGAGCAGTTCTTC	CASIGTSGHEQFF
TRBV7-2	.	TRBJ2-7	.	TGTGCCAGCAGCTTAGGGAAGGGAGCTCATCTCTCCTACGAGCAGTACTTC	CASSLGKGAHLSYEQYF
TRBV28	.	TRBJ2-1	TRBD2	TGTGCCAGCAGTCTATCATGGACTAGCGGGAGAAGGGGCAATGAGCAGTTCTTC	CASSLSWTSGRRGNEQFF
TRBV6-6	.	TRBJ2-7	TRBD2	TGTGCCAGCAGTTTTTCGGCTAGCGGGAAAGGCGAGCAGTACTTC	CASSFSASGKGEQYF
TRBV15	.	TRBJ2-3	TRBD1	TGTGCCACCAGCAACAGGGGGAGAAGCGGCACAGATACGCAGTATTTT	CATSNRGRSGTDTQYF
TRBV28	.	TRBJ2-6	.	TGTGCCAGCAGAAGTACAGGGTCCGGGGCCAACGTCCTGACTTTC	CASRSTGSGANVLTF
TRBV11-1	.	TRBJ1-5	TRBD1	TGTGCCAGCAGCCCGGGACAGAAAATGGACCCCCAGCATTTT	CASSPGQKMDPQHF
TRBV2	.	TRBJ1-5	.	TGTGCCAGCAGTGAGCGGGGTACCCAGCATTTT	CASSERGTQHF
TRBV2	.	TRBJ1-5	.	TGTGCCAGCAGAAGGGGGACATATAGCAATCAGCCCCAGCATTTT	CASRRGTYSNQPQHF
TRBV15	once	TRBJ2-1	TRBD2	TGTGCCACCAGCGAATCCACTAGCGGGGGGCAGGATGAGCAGTTCTTC	CATSESTSGGQDEQFF
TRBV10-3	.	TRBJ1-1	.	TGTGCCATCAGTGAGTCTGGTAGGGGTGAAGCTTTCTTT	CAISESGRGEAFF
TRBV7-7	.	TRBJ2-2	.	TGTGCTAGCAGCCCACAAGCGATGGGCGGGGAGCTGTTTTTT	CASSPQAMGGELFF
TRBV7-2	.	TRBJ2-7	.	TGTGCCAGCAGCCCTTGGGCCGAGCTTGGGGAGCAGTACTTC	CASSPWAELGEQYF
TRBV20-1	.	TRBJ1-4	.	TGCAGTGCTAGTAGTTGGCGGGGGGGGAATGAAAAACTGTTTTTT	CSASSWRGGNEKLFF
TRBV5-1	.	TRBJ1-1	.	TGCGCCAGCAGCCCAGGAACGAGACCAACTGAAGCTTTCTTT	CASSPGTRPTEAFF
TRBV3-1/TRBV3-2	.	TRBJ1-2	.	TGTGCCAGCAGCCAAGTACAAGTAGGCTACACCTTC	CASSQVQVGYTF
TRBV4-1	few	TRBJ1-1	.	TGCGCCAGCAGCCAAGTCCTAATTGTCAGGCACACTGAAGCTTTCTTT	CASSQVLIVRHTEAFF
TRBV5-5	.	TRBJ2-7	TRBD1	TGTGCCAGCAGCTTGACACCCGGGACAGGGAGCTCCTACGAGCAGTACTTC	CASSLTPGTGSSYEQYF
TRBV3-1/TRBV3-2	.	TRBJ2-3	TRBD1	TGTGCCAGCAGCCATACAGGGGAGTCGGATACGCAGTATTTT	CASSHTGESDTQYF